Below are 6 T cell receptor beta chains sequenced from a single sample in a study of post-analysis software for immune sequencing data. Study results and limitations: Patients had higher frequencies than controls of five TRBV segments, including TRBV5-6, TRBV5-1 and TRBV20-1.

Antigens of these TCRs are unknown. Prepared libraries of TCR beta cDNA carried unique molecular identifiers. TCRdb called the PCR reads again in MiXCR, with one record for every CDR3 protein. Here the sample spans roughly 870,000 distinct CDR3 sequences, approximately 53% being singletons. The source material was blood. The source of these receptors is a girl aged 5-17 years with multiple sclerosis.

V gene TRBV5-6 combines with J gene TRBJ2-5, with D possibly TRBD1 on 6 matching bases. Germline V gene data show CDR1 as SGHDT and CDR2 as YYEEEE. This CDR3 spans 17 amino acids. V was shortened by 3 bases and J by 5 bases, with 23 bases between the two germline ends. The CDR3 is CASSSPARDPQGETQYF. The CDR3 DNA is TGTGCCAGCAGCTCTCCAGCCCGGGACCCCCAGGGGGAGACCCAGTACTTC.

The chain couples TRBV5-1 to TRBJ2-5; TRBD2 aligns across 10 bases. CDR1 and CDR2 (germline): SGHRS, YFSETQ. V gave up 5 bases and J gave up 4 bases; unmatched junction bases: 5. The CDR3 is 14 amino acids. The CDR3, as DNA: TGCGCCAGCAGTTCTATAGCGGGAGGAGAGACCCAGTACTTC. As protein: CASSSIAGGETQYF. Combining the CDR3 with reference TRBV5-1 and TRBJ2-5 gives the whole variable domain KAGVTQTPRYLIKTRGQQVTLSCSPISGHRSVSWYQQTPGQGLQFLFEYFSETQRNKGNFPGRFSGRQFSNSRSEMNVSTLELGDSALYLCASSSIAGGETQYFGPGTRLLVL.

This chain uses TRBV7-8 with TRBJ2-7; D is unclear. Germline CDR1 and CDR2: SGHVS and FQNEAQ. Trimming took 5 bases from V and 0 from J, leaving 11 bases between them. CDR3 length: 14 amino acids. The CDR3 nucleotides read TGTGCCAGCAGCGCTCAGGTTACCTCCTACGAGCAGTACTTC. It codes for CASSAQVTSYEQYF.

This clonotype was counted between two and nine times. The V call is TRBV4-1, the J call TRBJ2-1; the D is unclear. The V gene lost 4 bases and the J gene lost 2 bases, with 12 bases spanning the gap. The CDR3 covers 15 residues. Germline V CDR1 and CDR2: MGHRA, YSYEKL. The CDR3 protein is CASSRGQRAYNEQFF. CDR3 DNA sequence: TGCGCCAGCAGCCGAGGCCAACGGGCCTACAATGAGCAGTTCTTC.

This clonotype was detected only a few times. The chain employs TRBV10-3 and TRBJ2-1, with 7 nucleotides matching TRBD2. After removal of 10 bases from V and 7 bases from J, the junction contained 16 bases not matched to a gene. The CDR3 has 15 amino acids. Looked up from germline, CDR1 is ENHRY and CDR2 is SYGVKD. Here the CDR3 DNA reads TGTGCCACCTTGAGGGCGGGAGTATCTGAGAATGAGCAGTTCTTC. This translates into CATLRAGVSENEQFF.

The V and J genes are TRBV20-1 and TRBJ1-1, with a weak D call TRBD1 (5 bases). In germline, CDR1 is DFQATT, CDR2 SNEGSKA (reference sequence). CDR3 size: 14 residues. V was cut by 3 bases and J by 0 bases, with 11 bases left in between. The DNA of the CDR3 is TGCAGTGCTAGGATAGGGGCCTTGAACACTGAAGCTTTCTTT. It translates to CSARIGALNTEAFF.